Included here is one T cell receptor (beta chain) sequence, with context. The antigen remains unidentified. Germline and junction disagree at one end, which may indicate a read error. CDR1 and CDR2 from the germline V gene are GTSNPN and SVGIG (reference sequence). CDR3 length: 12 residues. The data are from a study of tumor-infiltrating lymphocytes in primary liver carcinoma. The wider study: Samples returned roughly 3.5 to 7.5 million productive TCRbeta reads each. Read depth did not differ significantly between tissue types.

A constant-region primer primed TCR beta cDNA synthesis from 500 ng of total RNA. Three nested multiplex PCR rounds, a slightly modified ARM-PCR, produced the libraries for TCR beta. It was with TRBV1-TRBV30 forward primers and a C-beta reverse primer that the first two PCR rounds were run, at roughly 9 cycles each. TCRdb fed the multiplex PCR reads into MiXCR, producing one record per CDR3 protein. The profile shows tens of thousands of distinct CDR3 sequences, about 80% of them singletons. Study findings and constraints: Lesser overlap characterized tumor-adjacent and tumor-blood pairs relative to tumor region pairs.

Bulk tissue was left unsorted, and RNA and DNA were co-extracted from 20-30 mg of it. The sample consisted of liver tumor tissue from sampling region 1. Described subset: tumor region T1, superior pole. The genes are TRBV30 and TRBJ1-1; a possible D gene is TRBD1 (5 bases). The TCR comes from a woman under 40 with primary liver carcinoma and hepatitis B virus infection. CDR3 DNA sequence: TGTGTCCTAGAGGGACTGAACACTGAAACTTTCTTT. Translation: CVLEGLNTETFF.